The clone carrying this TCR beta chain has ten or more counts. The record originates from a study of T cell repertoires in cytomegalovirus infection. Via MiXCR, TCRdb re-called the reads, giving one row per CDR3 protein. This table has 300,000 to 450,000 distinct CDR3 sequences, over 15% appearing once. The CDR3 is 16 residues long. J was trimmed by 0 bases and V by 3 bases; bases with no gene match: 8. Material for sequencing was PBMCs. V is TRBV12-3 or TRBV12-4 and J is TRBJ2-7, with TRBD2 matching 7 bases. The sequence was obtained from a human donor in good health (CMV status not recorded). Some clones in this sample may be carry-over from other donors' samples. CDR3 coding DNA: TGTGCCAGCAGTTTTGGGGGGGGGGGGACCTCCTACGAGCAGTACTTC. Its protein is CASSFGGGGTSYEQYF.